This entry is about one T cell receptor (beta chain). Its matching antigen is unknown. Both 60 Vbeta primers and 13 Jbeta primers went into the PCR. Generated by immunoSEQ multiplex PCR, the TCRdb table keeps only in-frame clones and is missing some. The sample holds around 130,000 clones, more than 55% seen once. This specimen belongs to a study of cytomegalovirus exposure and HLA in healthy donors. Study-level findings and limits: According to a later analysis, donors in an Asian-associated ancestry cluster reportedly had fewer N-insertions than the roughly 670-donor mean. Most TCRs appeared rarely, but some public TCRs recurred in many donors. Donors were assumed by presence/absence analyses to have roughly uniform sequencing depth.

V lost 4 bases to trimming and J lost 0 bases; unmatched junction nucleotides: 7. The CDR3 is 16 amino acids. Germline-derived CDR1 and CDR2 are MNHEY and SVGAGI. The origin of this receptor is a woman in her sixties or seventies in good health and CMV-seronegative. Specimen: PBMCs. The rearrangement links TRBV6-5 to TRBJ2-3; 7 bases fit TRBD1. The CDR3 DNA reads TGTGCCAGCAGTTCAGGGACAGCCTATAGCACAGATACGCAGTATTTT. Protein: CASSSGTAYSTDTQYF.